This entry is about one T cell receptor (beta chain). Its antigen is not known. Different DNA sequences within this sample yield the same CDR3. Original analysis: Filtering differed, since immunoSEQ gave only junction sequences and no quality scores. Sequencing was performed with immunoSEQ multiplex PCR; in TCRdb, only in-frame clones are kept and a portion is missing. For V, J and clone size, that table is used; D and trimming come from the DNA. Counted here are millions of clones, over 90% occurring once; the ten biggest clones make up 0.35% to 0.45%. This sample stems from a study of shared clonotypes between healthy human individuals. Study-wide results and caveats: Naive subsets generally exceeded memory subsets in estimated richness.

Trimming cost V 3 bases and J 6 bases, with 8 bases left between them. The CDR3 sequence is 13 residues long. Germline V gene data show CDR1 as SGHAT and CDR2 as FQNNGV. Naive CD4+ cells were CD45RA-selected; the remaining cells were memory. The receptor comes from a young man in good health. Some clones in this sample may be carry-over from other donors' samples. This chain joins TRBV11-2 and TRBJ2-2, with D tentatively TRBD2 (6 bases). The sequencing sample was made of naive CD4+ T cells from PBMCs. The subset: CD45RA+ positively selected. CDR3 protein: CASSFPGAGELFF. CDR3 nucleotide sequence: TGTGCCAGCAGCTTCCCGGGGGCCGGGGAGCTGTTTTTT.